Below, 30 T cell receptor beta chains from the same sample are listed, as sequenced in a study of blood T cell repertoires in COVID-19. Method: immunoSEQ multiplex PCR; TCRdb's copy keeps in-frame clones and lacks some. The repertoire holds just over 300,000 clones, with 89% as singletons. Sequenced sample: PBMCs or T cells enriched from blood (not recorded which). The receptor set was obtained from a woman between 40 and 55 years old who had recovered from COVID-19.

The chain recombines TRBV12-3 or TRBV12-4 with TRBJ2-3; D possibly corresponds to TRBD2 (7 bases). The CDR3 sequence is 13 residues long. Trimming took off 6 bases at V and 3 bases at J, with 10 bases between the two ends. The CDR3 loop is CASRSGTTDTQYF. CDR3 nucleotides: TGTGCCAGCAGAAGCGGGACAACAGATACGCAGTATTTT.

The count of this clone is one. This chain uses TRBV5-1 with TRBJ2-3; perhaps TRBD2 as D (5 bases). This CDR3 is 14 amino acids long. Per germline, CDR1 SGHRS and CDR2 YFSETQ. Trimming left V 2 bases short and J 2 bases short, with 9 bases between. CDR3 sequence: CASSFFLATDTQYF. The DNA of the CDR3 is TGCGCCAGCAGCTTCTTTCTAGCCACAGATACGCAGTATTTT. Filled out from reference TRBV5-1 and TRBJ2-3, the complete variable domain reads KAGVTQTPRYLIKTRGQQVTLSCSPISGHRSVSWYQQTPGQGLQFLFEYFSETQRNKGNFPGRFSGRQFSNSRSEMNVSTLELGDSALYLCASSFFLATDTQYFGPGTRLTVL.

The V call is TRBV24-1, the J call TRBJ1-4, with a tentative D call TRBD1 (6 bases). V was shortened by 2 bases and J by 3 bases, with 12 bases between the two germline ends. The germline V gene encodes CDR1 KGHDR and CDR2 SFDVKD. The CDR3 is 16 residues long. CDR3 amino acids: CATSDWAAGANEKLFF. CDR3 bases: TGTGCCACCAGTGATTGGGCGGCAGGGGCTAATGAAAAACTGTTTTTT.

This clone was detected once. This chain joins TRBV11-3 and TRBJ2-5, with D uncertain. V lost 4 bases, J lost 2 bases, and 14 bases lay in between. This CDR3 spans 15 amino acids. In germline, CDR1 is SGHNT, CDR2 YENEEA. The CDR3 region has the DNA TGTGCCAGCAGCTCCGCCCCGAGGCTTCAAGAGACCCAGTACTTC. As protein: CASSSAPRLQETQYF.

CDR3 sequence (DNA): TGTGCCAGCAGTTTACAAGGACAAGGCAACACTGAAGCTTTCTTT. This translates into CASSLQGQGNTEAFF. This rearrangement joins TRBV13 to TRBJ1-1, with TRBD1 as a possible D gene (5 bases). The CDR3 consists of 15 residues. V lost 6 bases to trimming and J lost 2 bases, with 16 bases between them. CDR1 and CDR2 (germline): PRHDT, FYEKMQ (reference sequence).

The chain recombines TRBV7-9 with TRBJ2-5; D call uncertain. Trimming took off 10 bases at V and 1 base at J, with 13 bases between the two ends. The germline gives CDR1 SEHNR, CDR2 FQNEAQ (reference sequence). This CDR3 is 13 amino acids long. The CDR3, as DNA: TGTGCCACCCATAAGGAGTTCCAAGAGACCCAGTACTTC. This translates into CATHKEFQETQYF.

This chain uses TRBV29-1 with TRBJ2-7; TRBD2 matches 10 bases. The CDR3 is 15 residues long. The germline V gene encodes CDR1 SQVTM and CDR2 ANQGSEA. J was trimmed by 7 bases and V by 6 bases; bases with no gene match: 15. CDR3 residues: CSVPLGTSAGEEQYF. The DNA for the CDR3 is TGCAGCGTCCCTCTCGGGACTAGCGCGGGGGAGGAGCAGTACTTC.

The chain links TRBV2 to TRBJ1-1; D unclear. The V gene's germline CDR1 is SNHLY and CDR2 FYNNEI. This CDR3 has 14 residues. Trimming took 4 bases from V and 1 from J, leaving 10 bases between them. The CDR3 region is CASSASRGNTEAFF. In nucleotides, the CDR3 is TGTGCCAGCAGTGCAAGTCGGGGGAACACTGAAGCTTTCTTT.

This rearrangement joins TRBV7-9 to TRBJ1-1; 7 bases map to TRBD1. The J segment lost 6 bases and the V segment lost 4 bases, leaving 8 bases of the junction unmatched. The CDR3 covers 14 residues. Germline loops: CDR1 SEHNR, CDR2 FQNEAQ (reference sequence). CDR3 protein: CASSSDRTGAEAFF. CDR3 coding DNA: TGTGCCAGCAGCTCTGATCGGACAGGCGCTGAAGCTTTCTTT.

The chain carries TRBV19 and TRBJ2-5, with D hard to call. The CDR3 contains 15 residues. Looked up from germline, CDR1 is LNHDA and CDR2 is SQIVND (reference sequence). The V end was cut by 5 bases, the J end by 2 bases, with 15 bases between. The CDR3 here is CASSSRHGLQETQYF. CDR3 bases: TGTGCCAGTAGTTCAAGACACGGATTACAAGAGACCCAGTACTTC.

This rearrangement joins TRBV19 to TRBJ2-7, with 7 bases that match TRBD1. Germline V gene data show CDR1 as LNHDA and CDR2 as SQIVND (reference sequence). The V gene end was trimmed by 5 bases and the J gene end by 6 bases; junction bases not matched to a gene: 13. CDR3 length: 15 amino acids. CDR3 coding DNA: TGTGCCAGTAGTCCCCGACAGGGAGTAAACTCCGAGCAGTACTTC. Translating gives CASSPRQGVNSEQYF.

V gene TRBV19 combines with J gene TRBJ1-4; TRBD1 is a possible D gene (6 bases). Germline CDR1 and CDR2: LNHDA and SQIVND (reference sequence). CDR3 size: 15 residues. The V end lost 5 bases, the J end lost 7 bases, and 17 bases lay between the germline ends. CDR3 DNA: TGTGCCAGTAGTGCATTCAGGGGAACGGGTGAAAAACTGTTTTTT. The encoded protein is CASSAFRGTGEKLFF.

This clone was counted between two and nine times. The rearrangement joins TRBV19 to TRBJ2-2; D uncertain. This CDR3 comprises 15 residues. Germline CDR1 is LNHDA and CDR2 is SQIVND (reference sequence). V shed 4 bases and J shed 1 base, with 10 bases lying between them. The CDR3 DNA reads as TGTGCCAGTAGTAATAATAAACAGAACACCGGGGAGCTGTTTTTT. Amino acid sequence: CASSNNKQNTGELFF. Full variable domain (rest looked up from reference TRBV19 and TRBJ2-2): DGGITQSPKYLFRKEGQNVTLSCEQNLNHDAMYWYRQDPGQGLRLIYYSQIVNDFQKGDIAEGYSVSREKKESFPLTVTSAQKNPTAFYLCASSNNKQNTGELFFGEGSRLTVL.

V is TRBV5-4 and J is TRBJ2-7; 10 nucleotides line up with TRBD1. CDR3 length equals 15 residues. CDR1 and CDR2 from the germline V gene are SGHNT and YYREEE (reference sequence). The V gene end was trimmed by 4 bases and the J gene end by 12 bases; junction bases not matched to a gene: 16. CDR3 region: CASSTTGADRGLLYF. The CDR3 region has the DNA TGTGCCAGCAGCACGACGGGCGCAGACAGGGGGCTACTGTACTTC.

The chain links TRBV27 to TRBJ2-2; D is ambiguous. Germline loops: CDR1 MNHEY, CDR2 SMNVEV (reference sequence). The CDR3 loop spans 16 amino acids. Trimming took 5 bases from V and 2 from J, leaving 15 bases between them. In nucleotides, the CDR3 is TGTGCCAGCAGTAAATACTTCCCCACTAACACCGGGGAGCTGTTTTTT. Residues: CASSKYFPTNTGELFF.

The genes are TRBV30 and TRBJ1-6, with D hard to call. The CDR3 totals 13 residues. Trimming took 0 bases from V and 10 from J, leaving 10 bases between them. CDR1 is GTSNPN and CDR2 is SVGIG in the germline V gene (reference sequence). This CDR3 reads CAWSVTTQSPLHF. The CDR3 DNA is TGTGCCTGGAGTGTAACTACCCAGTCACCCCTCCACTTT.

The chain carries TRBV4-3 and TRBJ2-2, with 13 bases fitting TRBD2. J was trimmed by 3 bases and V by 3 bases; bases with no gene match: 7. Germline V CDR1 and CDR2: LGHNA, YSLEER. The CDR3 is 18 amino acids. The CDR3 sequence: CASSQWTSGSRYTGELFF. The CDR3 nucleotides are TGCGCCAGCAGCCAGTGGACTAGCGGGAGTCGATACACCGGGGAGCTGTTTTTT.

CDR3 protein: CASTDGATNEKLFF. CDR3 nucleotides: TGTGCCAGCACTGACGGGGCAACTAATGAAAAACTGTTTTTT. The chain links TRBV28 to TRBJ1-4, with no clear D. The V gene's germline CDR1 is MDHEN and CDR2 SYDVKM. V was shortened by 7 bases and J by 0 bases, with 9 bases between the two germline ends. This CDR3 comprises 14 residues.

The chain uses TRBV19 and TRBJ1-5; no definite D call. Deletions cut 4 bases from V and 7 bases from J, with 11 bases between. Germline V lookup: CDR1 LNHDA, CDR2 SQIVND (reference sequence). The CDR3 is 13 amino acids. The CDR3 here is CASSKDREQPQHF. The DNA for the CDR3 is TGTGCCAGTAGTAAAGACCGGGAGCAGCCCCAGCATTTT. The full variable domain, completed using reference TRBV19 and TRBJ1-5, is DGGITQSPKYLFRKEGQNVTLSCEQNLNHDAMYWYRQDPGQGLRLIYYSQIVNDFQKGDIAEGYSVSREKKESFPLTVTSAQKNPTAFYLCASSKDREQPQHFGDGTRLSIL.

The rearrangement links TRBV28 to TRBJ2-7, with 10 positions matching TRBD2. The CDR3 is made up of 15 amino acids. Unmatched junction bases numbered 7, after V lost 3 bases and J lost 5 bases. Germline values: CDR1 MDHEN, CDR2 SYDVKM. CDR3 in amino acids: CASSFLLAGRNEQYF. As DNA, the CDR3 is TGTGCCAGCAGTTTCCTACTAGCGGGAAGAAACGAGCAGTACTTC.

The rearrangement uses TRBV30 and TRBJ2-1; D is perhaps TRBD1 (6 bases). The CDR3 has 12 residues. V was clipped by 4 bases and J by 6 bases, with 10 bases between them. Germline values: CDR1 GTSNPN, CDR2 SVGIG (reference sequence). Here the CDR3 reads CAWTGASNEQFF. CDR3 nucleotides: TGTGCCTGGACAGGGGCCAGCAATGAGCAGTTCTTC.

V is TRBV5-6 and J is TRBJ2-5, with TRBD2 matching 13 bases. CDR1 is SGHDT and CDR2 is YYEEEE in the germline V gene. V was clipped by 0 bases and J by 4 bases; unmatched bases: 6. This CDR3 comprises 17 residues. For the CDR3, the DNA is TGTGCCAGCAGCTTGGAGACTAGCGGGAGGAGGGGAGAGACCCAGTACTTC. Protein sequence: CASSLETSGRRGETQYF.

J is TRBJ2-1 and V is TRBV5-6, with 7 positions matching TRBD1. The trim removed 4 bases at V and 4 bases at J, leaving 20 bases unmatched. Germline CDR1 SGHDT, CDR2 YYEEEE. The CDR3 loop spans 19 amino acids. The CDR3 coding sequence is TGTGCCAGCAGCGCTACCCGCTTTAGCGTACAGGGGCCTTACAATGAGCAGTTCTTC. Its translation is CASSATRFSVQGPYNEQFF.

CDR3 nucleotides: TGTGCCAGCAGTCCAGGGGATCAGCCCCAGCATTTT. Translation: CASSPGDQPQHF. This chain links TRBV28 with TRBJ1-5; weak D call: TRBD1 (6 bases). Trimming took off 5 bases at V and 5 bases at J, with 7 bases between the two ends. Germline V gene sequence: CDR1 MDHEN, CDR2 SYDVKM. This CDR3 has 12 amino acids. Complete variable domain (other parts from reference TRBV28 and TRBJ1-5): DVKVTQSSRYLVKRTGEKVFLECVQDMDHENMFWYRQDPGLGLRLIYFSYDVKMKEKGDIPEGYSVSREKKERFSLILESASTNQTSMYLCASSPGDQPQHFGDGTRLSIL.

The V call is TRBV7-2, the J call TRBJ2-3; 11 positions agree with TRBD2. Losses at the gene ends were 5 bases for V and 4 bases for J; bases not matched to a gene: 5. This CDR3 is built from 15 residues. CDR1 and CDR2 from the germline V gene are SGHTA and FQGNSA. CDR3 protein: CASSLTSGEADTQYF. In DNA, the CDR3 is TGTGCCAGCAGCCTGACTAGCGGGGAAGCAGATACGCAGTATTTT.

CDR3 sequence reads: CASRADTYYEQYF. Written as DNA, the CDR3 is TGTGCCAGCAGAGCAGACACGTACTACGAGCAGTACTTC. The genes are TRBV12-3 or TRBV12-4 and TRBJ2-7; D is ambiguous. The CDR3 has 13 residues. Trimming took 6 bases from V and 3 from J, leaving 12 bases between them.

This clone was found once. The chain combines TRBV30 with TRBJ2-3; TRBD2 aligns across 12 bases. With 4 bases clipped from V and 4 bases from J, the junction kept 9 bases outside the gene matches. Germline V lookup: CDR1 GTSNPN, CDR2 SVGIG (reference sequence). The CDR3 runs to 16 residues. CDR3 nucleotide sequence: TGTGCCTGGACACAGCCGACTAGCGGGAGAGCAGATACGCAGTATTTT. This gives the protein CAWTQPTSGRADTQYF.

This clone has a single count. This chain uses TRBV30 with TRBJ2-7; D is unclear. This CDR3 spans 12 amino acids. Germline CDR1 and CDR2: GTSNPN and SVGIG (reference sequence). Between the trimmed V and J ends, which lost 5 bases and 0 bases, there was a span of 8 bases. The CDR3 DNA reads as TGTGCCTGGGAGACTGGCTCCTACGAGCAGTACTTC. This codes for CAWETGSYEQYF.

The gene calls are TRBV7-3 and TRBJ2-3; TRBD2 matches 9 bases. From germline, CDR1 is SGHTA and CDR2 FQGTGA. V dropped 5 bases and J dropped 3; count of bases not matched to a gene: 9. The CDR3 covers 16 residues. The CDR3 loop reads CASSPRVAGETDTQYF. CDR3 nucleotide sequence: TGTGCCAGCAGCCCCCGGGTAGCGGGAGAGACAGATACGCAGTATTTT.

The CDR3 protein is CASSVDGSGFREKLFF. Written as DNA, the CDR3 is TGTGCCAGCAGCGTAGACGGTTCGGGATTTCGGGAAAAACTGTTTTTT. This rearrangement joins TRBV9 to TRBJ1-4; D is uncertain. The CDR3 consists of 16 residues. Per the germline V gene, CDR1 is SGDLS and CDR2 is YYNGEE. V was shortened by 0 bases and J by 8 bases, with 17 bases between the two germline ends.